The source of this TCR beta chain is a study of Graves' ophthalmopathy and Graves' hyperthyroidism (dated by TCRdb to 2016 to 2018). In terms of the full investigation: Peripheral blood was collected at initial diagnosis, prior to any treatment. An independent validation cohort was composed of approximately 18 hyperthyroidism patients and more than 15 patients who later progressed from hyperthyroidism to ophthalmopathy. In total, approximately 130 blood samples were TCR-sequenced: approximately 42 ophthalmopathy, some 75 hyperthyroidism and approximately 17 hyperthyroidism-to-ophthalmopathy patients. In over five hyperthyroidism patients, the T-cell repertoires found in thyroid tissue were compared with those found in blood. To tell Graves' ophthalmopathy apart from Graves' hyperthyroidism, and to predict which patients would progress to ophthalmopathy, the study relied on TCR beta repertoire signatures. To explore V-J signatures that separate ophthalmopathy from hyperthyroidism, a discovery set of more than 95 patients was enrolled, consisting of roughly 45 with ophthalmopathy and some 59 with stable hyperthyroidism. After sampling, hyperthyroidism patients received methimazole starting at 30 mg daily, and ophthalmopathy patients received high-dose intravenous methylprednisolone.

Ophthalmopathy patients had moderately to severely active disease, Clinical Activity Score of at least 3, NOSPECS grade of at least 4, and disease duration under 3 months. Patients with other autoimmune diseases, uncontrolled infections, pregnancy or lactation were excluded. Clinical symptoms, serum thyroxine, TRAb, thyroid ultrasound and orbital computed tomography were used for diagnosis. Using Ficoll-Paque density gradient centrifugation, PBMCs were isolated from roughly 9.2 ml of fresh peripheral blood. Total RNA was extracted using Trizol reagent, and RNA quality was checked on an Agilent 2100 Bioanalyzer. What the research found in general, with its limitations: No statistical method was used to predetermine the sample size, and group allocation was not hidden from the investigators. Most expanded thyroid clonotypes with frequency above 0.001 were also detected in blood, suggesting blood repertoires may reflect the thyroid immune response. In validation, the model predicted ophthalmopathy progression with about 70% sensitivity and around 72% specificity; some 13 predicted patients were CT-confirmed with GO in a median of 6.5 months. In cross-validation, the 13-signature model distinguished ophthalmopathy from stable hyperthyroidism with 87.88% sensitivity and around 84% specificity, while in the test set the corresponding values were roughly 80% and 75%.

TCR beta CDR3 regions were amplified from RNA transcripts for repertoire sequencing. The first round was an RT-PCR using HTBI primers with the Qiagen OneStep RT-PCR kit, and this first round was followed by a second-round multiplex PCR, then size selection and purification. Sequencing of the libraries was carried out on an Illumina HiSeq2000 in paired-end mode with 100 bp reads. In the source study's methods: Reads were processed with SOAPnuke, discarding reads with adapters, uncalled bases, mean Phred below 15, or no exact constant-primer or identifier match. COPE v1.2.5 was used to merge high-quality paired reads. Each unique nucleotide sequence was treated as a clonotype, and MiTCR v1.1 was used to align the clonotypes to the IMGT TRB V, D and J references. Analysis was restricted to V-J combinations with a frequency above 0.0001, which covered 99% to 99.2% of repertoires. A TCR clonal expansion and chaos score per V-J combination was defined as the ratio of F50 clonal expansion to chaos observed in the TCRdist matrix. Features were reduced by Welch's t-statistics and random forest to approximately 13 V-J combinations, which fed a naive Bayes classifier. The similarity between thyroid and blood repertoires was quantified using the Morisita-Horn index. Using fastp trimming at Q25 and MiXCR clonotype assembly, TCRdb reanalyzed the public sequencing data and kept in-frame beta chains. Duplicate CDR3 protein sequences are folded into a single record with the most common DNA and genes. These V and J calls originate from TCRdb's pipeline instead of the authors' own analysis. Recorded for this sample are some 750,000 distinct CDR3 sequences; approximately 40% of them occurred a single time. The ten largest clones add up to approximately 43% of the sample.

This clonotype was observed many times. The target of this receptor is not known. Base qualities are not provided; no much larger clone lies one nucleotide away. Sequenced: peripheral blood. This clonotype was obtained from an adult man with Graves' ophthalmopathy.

The DNA sequence is as follows: TGTGCCAGTAGTTTCCACGGGGAGCTGTTTTTT. The encoded protein is CASSFHGELFF. This chain is built from TRBV19 and TRBJ2-2; the D gene is not confidently resolved. CDR1 is given as LNHDA and CDR2 as SQIVND, both from the germline V gene (reference sequence). The germline ends are 5 bases apart after V is trimmed by 5 bases and J by 7 bases. From the cysteine up to the phenylalanine, the CDR3 has a length of 11 residues. Of the read, only the CDR3 DNA is kept; its 33 bases are in frame from base 1.